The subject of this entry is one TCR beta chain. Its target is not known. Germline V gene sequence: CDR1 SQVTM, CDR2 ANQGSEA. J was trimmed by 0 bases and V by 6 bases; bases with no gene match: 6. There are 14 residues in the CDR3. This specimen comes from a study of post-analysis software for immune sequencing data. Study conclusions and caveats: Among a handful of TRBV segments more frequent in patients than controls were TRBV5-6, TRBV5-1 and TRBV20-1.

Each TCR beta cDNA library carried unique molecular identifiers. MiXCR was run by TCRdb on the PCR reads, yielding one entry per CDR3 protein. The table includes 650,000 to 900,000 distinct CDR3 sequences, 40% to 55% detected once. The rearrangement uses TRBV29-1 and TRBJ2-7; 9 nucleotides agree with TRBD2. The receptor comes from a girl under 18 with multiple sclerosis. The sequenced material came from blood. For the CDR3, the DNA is TGCAGCGTGGCGGGACTAGCTTTCTCCTACGAGCAGTACTTC. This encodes CSVAGLAFSYEQYF.